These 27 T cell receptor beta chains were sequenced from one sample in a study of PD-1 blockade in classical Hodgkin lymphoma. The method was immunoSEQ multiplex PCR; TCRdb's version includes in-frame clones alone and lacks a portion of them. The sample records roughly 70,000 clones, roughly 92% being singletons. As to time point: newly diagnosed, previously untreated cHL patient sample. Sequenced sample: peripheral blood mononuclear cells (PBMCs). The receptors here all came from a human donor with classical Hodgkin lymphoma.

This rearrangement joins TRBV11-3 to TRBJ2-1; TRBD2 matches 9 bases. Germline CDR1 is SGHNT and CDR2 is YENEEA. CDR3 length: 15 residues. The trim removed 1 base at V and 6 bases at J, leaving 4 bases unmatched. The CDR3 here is CASSLASSGANEQFF. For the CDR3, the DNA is TGTGCCAGCAGCTTAGCCTCTAGCGGGGCCAATGAGCAGTTCTTC.

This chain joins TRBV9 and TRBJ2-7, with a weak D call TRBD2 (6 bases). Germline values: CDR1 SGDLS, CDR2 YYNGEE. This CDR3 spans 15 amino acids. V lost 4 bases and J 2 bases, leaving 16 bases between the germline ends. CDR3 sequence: CASSFLAGPTYEQYF. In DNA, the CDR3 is TGTGCCAGCAGCTTCCTGGCGGGACCAACCTACGAGCAGTACTTC. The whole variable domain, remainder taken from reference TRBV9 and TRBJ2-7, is DSGVTQTPKHLITATGQRVTLRCSPRSGDLSVYWYQQSLDQGLQFLIQYYNGEERAKGNILERFSAQQFPDLHSELNLSSLELGDSALYFCASSFLAGPTYEQYFGPGTRLTVT.

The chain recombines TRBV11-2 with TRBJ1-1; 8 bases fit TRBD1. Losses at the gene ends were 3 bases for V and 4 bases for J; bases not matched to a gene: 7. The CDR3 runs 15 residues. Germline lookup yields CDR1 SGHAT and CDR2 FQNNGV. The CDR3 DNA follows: TGTGCCAGCAGCTTGTGGACAGGGATGGTCACTGAAGCTTTCTTT. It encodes CASSLWTGMVTEAFF.

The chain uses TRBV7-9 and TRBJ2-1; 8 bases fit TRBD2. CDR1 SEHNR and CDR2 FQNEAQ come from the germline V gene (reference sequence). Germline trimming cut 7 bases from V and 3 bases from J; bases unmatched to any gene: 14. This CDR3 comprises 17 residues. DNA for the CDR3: TGTGCCAGCACCGAGGGACTAGGGGGTTTTTTCTACAATGAGCAGTTCTTC. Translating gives CASTEGLGGFFYNEQFF.

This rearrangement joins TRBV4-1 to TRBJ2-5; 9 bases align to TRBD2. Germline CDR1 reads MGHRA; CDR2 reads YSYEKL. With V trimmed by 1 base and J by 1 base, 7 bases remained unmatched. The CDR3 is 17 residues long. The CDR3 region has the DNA TGCGCCAGCAGCCAAGGCGCGGGGGGGGACCTCCAAGAGACCCAGTACTTC. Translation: CASSQGAGGDLQETQYF.

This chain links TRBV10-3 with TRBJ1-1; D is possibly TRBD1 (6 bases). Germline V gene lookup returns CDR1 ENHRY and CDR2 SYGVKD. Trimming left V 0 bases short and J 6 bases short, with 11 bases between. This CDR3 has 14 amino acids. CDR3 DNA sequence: TGTGCCATCAGTGAGTCAGGGGGAGGGGCTGAAGCTTTCTTT. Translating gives CAISESGGGAEAFF.

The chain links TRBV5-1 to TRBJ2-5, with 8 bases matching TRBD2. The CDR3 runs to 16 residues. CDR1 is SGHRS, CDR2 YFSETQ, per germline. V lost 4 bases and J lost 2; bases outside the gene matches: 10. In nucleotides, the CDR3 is TGCGCCAGCAGCCGGAGGTCGGGACTAGGTCAAGAGACCCAGTACTTC. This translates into CASSRRSGLGQETQYF.

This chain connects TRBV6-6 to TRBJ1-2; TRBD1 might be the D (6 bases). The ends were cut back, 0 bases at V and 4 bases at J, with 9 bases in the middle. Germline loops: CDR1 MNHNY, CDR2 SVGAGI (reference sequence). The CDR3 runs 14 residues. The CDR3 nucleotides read TGTGCCAGCAGTTACTCAATCAGGGGCTATGGCTACACCTTC. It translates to CASSYSIRGYGYTF.

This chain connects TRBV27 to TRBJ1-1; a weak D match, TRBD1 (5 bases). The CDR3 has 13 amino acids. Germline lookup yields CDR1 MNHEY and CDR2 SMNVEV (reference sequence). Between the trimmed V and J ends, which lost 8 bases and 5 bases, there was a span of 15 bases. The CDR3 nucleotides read TGTGCCAGCCAACCTCAGGGAAGGACTGAAGCTTTCTTT. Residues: CASQPQGRTEAFF.

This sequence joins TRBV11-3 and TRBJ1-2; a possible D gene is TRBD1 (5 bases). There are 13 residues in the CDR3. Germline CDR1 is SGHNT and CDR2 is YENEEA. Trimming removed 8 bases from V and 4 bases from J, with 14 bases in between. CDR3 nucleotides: TGTGCCAGCGTTCCGGGGGGGAGCTATGGCTACACCTTC. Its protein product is CASVPGGSYGYTF.

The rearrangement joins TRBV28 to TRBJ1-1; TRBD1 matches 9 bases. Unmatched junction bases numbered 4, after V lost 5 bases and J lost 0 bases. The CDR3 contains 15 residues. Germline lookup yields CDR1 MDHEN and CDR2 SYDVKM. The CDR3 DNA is TGTGCCAGCAGTCCGGGACAGGGCCTGAACACTGAAGCTTTCTTT. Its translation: CASSPGQGLNTEAFF.

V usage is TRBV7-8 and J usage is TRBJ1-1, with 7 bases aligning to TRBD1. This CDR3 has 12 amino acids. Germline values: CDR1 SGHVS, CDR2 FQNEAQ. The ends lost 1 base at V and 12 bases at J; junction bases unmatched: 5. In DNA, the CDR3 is TGTGCCAGCAGCTTAGGCGCAGGGGGTACTTTCTTT. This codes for CASSLGAGGTFF.

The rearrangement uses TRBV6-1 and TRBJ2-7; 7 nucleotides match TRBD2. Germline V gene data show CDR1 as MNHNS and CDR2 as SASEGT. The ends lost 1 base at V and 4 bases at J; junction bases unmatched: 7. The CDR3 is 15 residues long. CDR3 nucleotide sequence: TGTGCCAGCAGTGAAGGGCCTGGGGAGGGTTACGAGCAGTACTTC. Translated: CASSEGPGEGYEQYF.

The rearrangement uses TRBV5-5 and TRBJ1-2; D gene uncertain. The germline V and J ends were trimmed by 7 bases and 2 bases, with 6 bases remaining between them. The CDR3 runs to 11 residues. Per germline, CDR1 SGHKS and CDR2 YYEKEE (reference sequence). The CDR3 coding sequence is TGTGCCAGCCAGAGCAACTATGGCTACACCTTC. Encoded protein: CASQSNYGYTF.

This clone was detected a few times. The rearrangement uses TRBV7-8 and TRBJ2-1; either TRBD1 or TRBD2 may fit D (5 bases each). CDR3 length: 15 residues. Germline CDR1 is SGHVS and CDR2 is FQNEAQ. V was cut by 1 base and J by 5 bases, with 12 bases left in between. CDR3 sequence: CASSLGGTFNNEQFF. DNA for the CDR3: TGTGCCAGCAGCTTAGGGGGGACCTTTAACAATGAGCAGTTCTTC.

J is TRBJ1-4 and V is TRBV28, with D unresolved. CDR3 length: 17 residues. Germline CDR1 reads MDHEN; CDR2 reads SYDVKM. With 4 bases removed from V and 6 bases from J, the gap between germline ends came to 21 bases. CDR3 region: CASSSHPASPADEKLFF. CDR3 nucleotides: TGTGCCAGCAGTTCCCACCCGGCCTCACCCGCGGATGAAAAACTGTTTTTT.

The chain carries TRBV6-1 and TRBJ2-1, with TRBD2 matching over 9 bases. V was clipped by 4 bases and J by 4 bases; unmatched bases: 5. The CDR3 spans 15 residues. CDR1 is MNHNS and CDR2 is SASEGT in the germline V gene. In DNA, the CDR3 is TGTGCCAGCAGTGTTAGCGGGGGAAGGTACAATGAGCAGTTCTTC. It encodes CASSVSGGRYNEQFF.

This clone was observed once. CDR3: CASVENRGSEAFF. Written as DNA, the CDR3 is TGTGCCAGCGTCGAGAACAGAGGAAGTGAAGCTTTCTTT. The gene calls are TRBV6-6 and TRBJ1-1; D is ambiguous. The CDR3 has 13 amino acids. Germline V gives CDR1 MNHNY, CDR2 SVGAGI (reference sequence). The V gene lost 8 bases and the J gene lost 7 bases, with 17 bases spanning the gap.

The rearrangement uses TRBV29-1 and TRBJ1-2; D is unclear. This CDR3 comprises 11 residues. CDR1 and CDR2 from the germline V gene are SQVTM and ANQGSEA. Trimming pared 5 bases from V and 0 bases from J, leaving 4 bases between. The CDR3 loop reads CSVWSNYGYTF. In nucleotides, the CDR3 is TGCAGCGTTTGGTCTAACTATGGCTACACCTTC. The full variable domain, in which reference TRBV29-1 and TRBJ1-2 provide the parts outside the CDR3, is SAVISQKPSRDICQRGTSLTIQCQVDSQVTMMFWYRQQPGQSLTLIATANQGSEATYESGFVIDKFPISRPNLTFSTLTVSNMSPEDSSIYLCSVWSNYGYTFGSGTRLTVV.

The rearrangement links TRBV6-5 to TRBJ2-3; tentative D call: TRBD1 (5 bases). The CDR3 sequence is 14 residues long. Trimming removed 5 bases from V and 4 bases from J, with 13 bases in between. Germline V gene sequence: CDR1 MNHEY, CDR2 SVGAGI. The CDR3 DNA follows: TGTGCCAGCAGTGGACAAACCATGTCAGATACGCAGTATTTT. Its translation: CASSGQTMSDTQYF.

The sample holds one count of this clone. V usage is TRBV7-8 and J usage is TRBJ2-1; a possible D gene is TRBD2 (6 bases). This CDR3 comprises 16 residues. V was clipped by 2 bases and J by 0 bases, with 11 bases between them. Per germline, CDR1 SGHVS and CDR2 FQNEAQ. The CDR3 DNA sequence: TGTGCCAGCAGCTTAAGTAAGCGGGCCTCCTACAATGAGCAGTTCTTC. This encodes CASSLSKRASYNEQFF.

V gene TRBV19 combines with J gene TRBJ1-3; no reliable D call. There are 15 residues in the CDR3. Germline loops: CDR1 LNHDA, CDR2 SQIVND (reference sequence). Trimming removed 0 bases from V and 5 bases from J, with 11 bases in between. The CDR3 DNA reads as TGTGCCAGTAGTATAGAAGGCAGCCGGCGAAACACCATATATTTT. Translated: CASSIEGSRRNTIYF.

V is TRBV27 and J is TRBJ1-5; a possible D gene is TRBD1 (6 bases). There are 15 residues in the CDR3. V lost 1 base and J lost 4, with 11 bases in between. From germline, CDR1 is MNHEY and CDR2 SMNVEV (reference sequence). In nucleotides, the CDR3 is TGTGCCAGCAGTTTATGGGCAGGGGTGAATCAGCCCCAGCATTTT. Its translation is CASSLWAGVNQPQHF.

CDR3 sequence: CASSQHGPSGYTF. The CDR3 region has the DNA TGTGCCAGCAGCCAACATGGACCGAGTGGCTACACCTTC. The chain joins TRBV9 to TRBJ1-2; no reliable D call. The CDR3 has 13 residues. Per germline, CDR1 SGDLS and CDR2 YYNGEE. Trimming stripped 4 bases from V and 7 bases from J, with 14 bases between.

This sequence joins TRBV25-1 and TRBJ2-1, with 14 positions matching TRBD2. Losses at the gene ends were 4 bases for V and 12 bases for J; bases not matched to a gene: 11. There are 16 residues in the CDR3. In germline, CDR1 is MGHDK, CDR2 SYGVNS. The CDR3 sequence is CASSAPGLAGELVQFF. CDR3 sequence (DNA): TGTGCCAGCAGTGCCCCGGGACTAGCGGGAGAGTTAGTGCAGTTCTTC. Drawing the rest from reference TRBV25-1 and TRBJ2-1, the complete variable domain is EADIYQTPRYLVIGTGKKITLECSQTMGHDKMYWYQQDPGMELHLIHYSYGVNSTEKGDLSSESTVSRIRTEHFPLTLESARPSHTSQYLCASSAPGLAGELVQFFGPGTRLTVL.

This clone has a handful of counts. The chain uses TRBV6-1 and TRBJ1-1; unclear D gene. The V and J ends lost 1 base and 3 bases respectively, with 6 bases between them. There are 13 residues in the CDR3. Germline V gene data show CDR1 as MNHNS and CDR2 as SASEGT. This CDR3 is CASSEGVDTEAFF. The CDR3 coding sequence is TGTGCCAGCAGTGAAGGGGTAGACACTGAAGCTTTCTTT.

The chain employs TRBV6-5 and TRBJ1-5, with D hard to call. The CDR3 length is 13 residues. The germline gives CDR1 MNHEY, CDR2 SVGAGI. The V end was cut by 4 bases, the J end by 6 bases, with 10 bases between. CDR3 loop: CASSSEARQPQHF. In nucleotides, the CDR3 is TGTGCCAGCAGTTCCGAAGCCCGTCAGCCCCAGCATTTT.